A single sample is the source of the 12 T cell receptor beta chains below, sequenced in a study of shared clonotypes between healthy human individuals. Data came from immunoSEQ multiplex PCR; TCRdb stores just in-frame clones and leaves some out. There are 2 million to 2.5 million clones in the sample; 90% to 97% occur only once, and roughly 0.13% lies in the top ten. Material for sequencing was naive CD4+ T cells sorted from blood. The subset was: CD45RA+ positively selected. The origin of the receptors is a man aged 18 to 30 in good health.

J is TRBJ2-7 and V is TRBV5-6; D gene unclear. V lost 6 bases to trimming and J lost 9 bases, with 16 bases between them. The germline gives CDR1 SGHDT, CDR2 YYEEEE. The CDR3 runs to 12 residues. CDR3 in amino acids: CASTFEGRGQYF. DNA for the CDR3: TGTGCCAGCACCTTTGAAGGCCGAGGGCAGTACTTC.

This clone has a single count. The chain carries TRBV11-2 and TRBJ2-1, with D tentatively TRBD2 (6 bases). This CDR3 is built from 17 residues. Trimming shortened V by 5 bases and J by 6 bases, and 23 bases separated the two germline ends. Germline V gives CDR1 SGHAT, CDR2 FQNNGV. In DNA, the CDR3 is TGTGCCAGCAGCCCCCTAGCGACCAAGGTGGGGGGCAATGAGCAGTTCTTC. It yields the protein CASSPLATKVGGNEQFF.

This CDR3 reads CASSAEGQGYNEQFF. For the CDR3, the DNA is TGTGCCAGCAGCGCAGAGGGACAGGGATACAATGAGCAGTTCTTC. This sequence joins TRBV9 and TRBJ2-1, with TRBD1 matching over 9 bases. The V and J ends lost 3 bases and 4 bases, in that order; junction bases with no gene match: 5. This CDR3 region has 15 residues. CDR1 is SGDLS, CDR2 YYNGEE, per germline.

The chain employs TRBV27 and TRBJ1-6, with D unclear. CDR3 size: 15 residues. Trimming pared 4 bases from V and 7 bases from J, leaving 14 bases between. CDR1 and CDR2 from the germline V gene are MNHEY and SMNVEV (reference sequence). This chain's CDR3 is CASSSEDGKNSPLHF. CDR3 bases: TGTGCCAGCAGTTCCGAGGACGGGAAGAATTCACCCCTCCACTTT.

The chain recombines TRBV4-1 with TRBJ2-7, with 8 bases lining up with TRBD1. CDR1 MGHRA and CDR2 YSYEKL come from the germline V gene. V lost 4 bases and J lost 7; bases outside the gene matches: 6. This CDR3 is 13 amino acids long. CDR3 DNA: TGCGCCAGCAGCCCGTCCCGGGACAGGGAGCAGTACTTC. This translates into CASSPSRDREQYF.

This chain connects TRBV11-2 to TRBJ1-4; TRBD1 might be the D (6 bases). Germline CDR1 is SGHAT and CDR2 is FQNNGV. Trimming left V 4 bases short and J 0 bases short, with 18 bases between. This CDR3 is built from 18 residues. CDR3 sequence: CASSSRQEKESTNEKLFF. CDR3 DNA sequence: TGTGCCAGCAGCTCGAGACAGGAGAAGGAATCAACTAATGAAAAACTGTTTTTT.

The V and J genes are TRBV12-5 and TRBJ2-7; no clear D gene. The germline V gene has CDR1 LGHNT and CDR2 FRNRAP. V gave up 6 bases and J gave up 13 bases, with 22 bases separating them. This CDR3 is 13 amino acids long. The CDR3 loop reads CASGLSTARSTYF. DNA for the CDR3: TGTGCTAGTGGCCTTTCGACCGCACGGTCGACTTACTTC.

The chain carries TRBV6-5 and TRBJ1-6; 7 bases match TRBD1. The CDR3 is 13 residues long. Per germline, CDR1 MNHEY and CDR2 SVGAGI. After removal of 8 bases from V and 7 bases from J, the junction contained 5 bases not matched to a gene. The CDR3 DNA is TGTGCCAGCGCGCAGGGGGAGAATTCACCCCTCCACTTT. Translation: CASAQGENSPLHF.

This clone was recorded once. The chain has TRBV5-1 and TRBJ1-6; D possibly corresponds to TRBD1 (5 bases). This CDR3 comprises 16 residues. Germline CDR1 reads SGHRS; CDR2 reads YFSETQ. V lost 0 bases, J lost 7 bases, and 14 bases lay in between. DNA of the CDR3: TGCGCCAGCAGCTTGGCTTTGGGACGTAGCAATTCACCCCTCCACTTT. This codes for CASSLALGRSNSPLHF.

The chain is built from TRBV6-6 and TRBJ1-6; no firm D call. The V end was cut by 2 bases, the J end by 9 bases, with 17 bases between. CDR1 and CDR2 from the germline V gene are MNHNY and SVGAGI (reference sequence). The CDR3 contains 16 residues. The CDR3 sequence: CASSYPVGSVGSPLHF. CDR3 in DNA: TGTGCCAGCAGTTACCCCGTTGGCTCAGTGGGTTCACCCCTCCACTTT.

This chain links TRBV27 with TRBJ1-5; D is perhaps TRBD1 (5 bases). Trimming took off 11 bases at V and 6 bases at J, with 17 bases between the two ends. The CDR3 runs 13 residues. Germline CDR1 reads MNHEY; CDR2 reads SMNVEV (reference sequence). For the CDR3, the DNA is TGTGCCTCCACCGGGACGGCGGGTCAGCCCCAGCATTTT. This gives the protein CASTGTAGQPQHF.

The chain combines TRBV2 with TRBJ2-3; 8 bases match TRBD2. This CDR3 is 13 amino acids long. Germline CDR1 is SNHLY and CDR2 is FYNNEI. J gave up 7 bases and V 3 bases, and 3 bases lay outside the gene matches. This chain's CDR3 is CASSDREGNTQYF. CDR3 DNA: TGTGCCAGCAGTGACCGGGAGGGTAATACGCAGTATTTT.